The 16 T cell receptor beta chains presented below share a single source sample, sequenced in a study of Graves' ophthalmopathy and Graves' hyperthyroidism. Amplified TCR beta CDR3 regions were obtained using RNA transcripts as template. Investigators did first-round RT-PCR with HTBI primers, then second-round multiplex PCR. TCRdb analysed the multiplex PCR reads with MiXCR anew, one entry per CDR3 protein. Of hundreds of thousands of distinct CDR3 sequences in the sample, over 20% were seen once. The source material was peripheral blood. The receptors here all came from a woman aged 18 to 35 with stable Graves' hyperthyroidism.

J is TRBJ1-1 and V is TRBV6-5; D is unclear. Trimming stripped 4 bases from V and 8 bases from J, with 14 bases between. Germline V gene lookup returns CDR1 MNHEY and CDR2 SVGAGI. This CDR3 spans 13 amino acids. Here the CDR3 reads CASSFSPAVEAFF. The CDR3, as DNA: TGTGCCAGCAGTTTCTCCCCGGCGGTGGAAGCTTTCTTT.

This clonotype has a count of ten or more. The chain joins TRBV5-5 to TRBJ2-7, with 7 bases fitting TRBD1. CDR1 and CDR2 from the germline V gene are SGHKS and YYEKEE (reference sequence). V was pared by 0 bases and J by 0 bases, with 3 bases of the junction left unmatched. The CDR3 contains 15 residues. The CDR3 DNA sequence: TGTGCCAGCAGCTTGGCCACAGGGGTCTCCTACGAGCAGTACTTC. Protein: CASSLATGVSYEQYF.

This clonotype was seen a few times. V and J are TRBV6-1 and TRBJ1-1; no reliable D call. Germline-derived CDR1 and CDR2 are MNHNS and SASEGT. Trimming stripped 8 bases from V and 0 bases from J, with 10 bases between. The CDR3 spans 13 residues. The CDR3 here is CASGPGMNTEAFF. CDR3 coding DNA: TGTGCCAGCGGGCCAGGAATGAACACTGAAGCTTTCTTT.

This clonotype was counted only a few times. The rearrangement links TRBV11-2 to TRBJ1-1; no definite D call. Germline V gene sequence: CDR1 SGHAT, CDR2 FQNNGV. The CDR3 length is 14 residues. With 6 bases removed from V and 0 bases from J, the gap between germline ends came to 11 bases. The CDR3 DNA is TGTGCCAGCAGACTTACGGATTTGAACACTGAAGCTTTCTTT. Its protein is CASRLTDLNTEAFF. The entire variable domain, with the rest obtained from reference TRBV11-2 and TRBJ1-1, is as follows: EAGVAQSPRYKIIEKRQSVAFWCNPISGHATLYWYQQILGQGPKLLIQFQNNGVVDDSQLPKDRFSAERLKGVDSTLKIQPAKLEDSAVYLCASRLTDLNTEAFFGQGTRLTVV.

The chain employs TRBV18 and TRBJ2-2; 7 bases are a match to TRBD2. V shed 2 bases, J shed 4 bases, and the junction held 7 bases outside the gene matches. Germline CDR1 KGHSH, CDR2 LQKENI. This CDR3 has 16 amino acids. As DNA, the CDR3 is TGTGCCAGCTCACCAGTCGGGGGGATGACCACCGGGGAGCTGTTTTTT. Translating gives CASSPVGGMTTGELFF.

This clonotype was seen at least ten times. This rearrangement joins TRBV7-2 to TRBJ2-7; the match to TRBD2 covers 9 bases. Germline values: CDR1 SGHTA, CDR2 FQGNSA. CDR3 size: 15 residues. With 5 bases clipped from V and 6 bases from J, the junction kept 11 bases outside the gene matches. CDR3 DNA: TGTGCCAGCAGCATTAGCGGGAGAAATCCGTCCGAGCAGTACTTC. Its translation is CASSISGRNPSEQYF.

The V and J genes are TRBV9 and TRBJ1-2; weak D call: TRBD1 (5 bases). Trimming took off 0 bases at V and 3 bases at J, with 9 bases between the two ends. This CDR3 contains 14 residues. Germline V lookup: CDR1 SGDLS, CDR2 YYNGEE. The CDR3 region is CASSVEGRDYGYTF. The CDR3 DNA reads TGTGCCAGCAGCGTAGAGGGGCGCGACTATGGCTACACCTTC.

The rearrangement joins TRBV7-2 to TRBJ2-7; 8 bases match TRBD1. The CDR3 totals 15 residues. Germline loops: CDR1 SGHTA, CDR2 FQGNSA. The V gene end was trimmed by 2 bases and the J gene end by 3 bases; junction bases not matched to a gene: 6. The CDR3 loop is CASSLFRGLLYEQYF. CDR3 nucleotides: TGTGCCAGCAGCTTATTCAGGGGGCTTCTCTACGAGCAGTACTTC.

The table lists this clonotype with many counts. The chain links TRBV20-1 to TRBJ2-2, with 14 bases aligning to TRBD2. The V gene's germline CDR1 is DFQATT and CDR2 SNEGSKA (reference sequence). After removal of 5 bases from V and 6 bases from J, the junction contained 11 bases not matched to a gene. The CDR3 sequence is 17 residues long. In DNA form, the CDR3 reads TGCAGTGCTGGGGGACTAGCGGGAGTTGTTAGGGCCGGGGAGCTGTTTTTT. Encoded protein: CSAGGLAGVVRAGELFF.

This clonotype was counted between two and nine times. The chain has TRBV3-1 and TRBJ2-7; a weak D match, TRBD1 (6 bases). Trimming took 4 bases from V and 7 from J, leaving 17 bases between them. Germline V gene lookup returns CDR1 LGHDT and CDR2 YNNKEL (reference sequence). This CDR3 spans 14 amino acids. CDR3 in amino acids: CASSPWTAGREQYF. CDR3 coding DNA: TGTGCCAGCAGCCCCTGGACAGCTGGCAGGGAGCAGTACTTC.

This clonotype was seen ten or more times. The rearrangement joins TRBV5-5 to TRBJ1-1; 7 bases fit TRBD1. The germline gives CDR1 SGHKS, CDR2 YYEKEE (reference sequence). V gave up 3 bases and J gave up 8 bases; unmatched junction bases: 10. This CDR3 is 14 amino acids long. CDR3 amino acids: CASSYDRAFREAFF. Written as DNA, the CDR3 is TGTGCCAGCAGCTATGACAGGGCCTTCAGAGAAGCTTTCTTT.

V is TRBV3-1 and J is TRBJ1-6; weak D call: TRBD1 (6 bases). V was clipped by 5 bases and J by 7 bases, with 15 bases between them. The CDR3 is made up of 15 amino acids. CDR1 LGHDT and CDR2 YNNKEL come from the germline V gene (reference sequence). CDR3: CASSGGGLGNSPLHF. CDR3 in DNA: TGTGCCAGCAGCGGGGGGGGCTTAGGGAATTCACCCCTCCACTTT.

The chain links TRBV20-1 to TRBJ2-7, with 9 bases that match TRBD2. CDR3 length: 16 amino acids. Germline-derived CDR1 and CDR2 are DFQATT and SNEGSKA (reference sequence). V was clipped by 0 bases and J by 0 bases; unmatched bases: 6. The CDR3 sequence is CSARDVWTSDSYEQYF. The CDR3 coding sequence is TGCAGTGCTAGAGACGTCTGGACTAGCGACTCCTACGAGCAGTACTTC.

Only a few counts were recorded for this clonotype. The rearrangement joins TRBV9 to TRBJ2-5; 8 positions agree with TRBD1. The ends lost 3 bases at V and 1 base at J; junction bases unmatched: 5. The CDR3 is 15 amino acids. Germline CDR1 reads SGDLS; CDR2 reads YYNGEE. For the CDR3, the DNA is TGTGCCAGCAGCGCTCGACAGGGGACCCAAGAGACCCAGTACTTC. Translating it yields CASSARQGTQETQYF.

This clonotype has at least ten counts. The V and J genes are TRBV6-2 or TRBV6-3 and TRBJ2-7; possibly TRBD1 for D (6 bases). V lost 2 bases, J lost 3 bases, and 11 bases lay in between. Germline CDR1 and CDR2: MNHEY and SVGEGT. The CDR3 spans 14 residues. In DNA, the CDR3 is TGTGCCAGCAGTTACATCCCGGACAGCTACGAGCAGTACTTC. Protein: CASSYIPDSYEQYF.

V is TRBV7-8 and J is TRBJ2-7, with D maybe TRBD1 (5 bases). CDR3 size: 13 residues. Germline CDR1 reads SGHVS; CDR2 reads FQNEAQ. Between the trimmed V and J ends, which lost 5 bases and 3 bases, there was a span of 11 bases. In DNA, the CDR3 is TGTGCCAGCAGCAAGGACATTAACTACGAGCAGTACTTC. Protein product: CASSKDINYEQYF.